Listed here is a single T cell receptor beta chain. Its antigen remains unidentified. The CDR3 has 18 amino acids. J gave up 3 bases and V 1 base, and 6 bases lay outside the gene matches. In germline, CDR1 is SGHTA, CDR2 FQGNSA. Libraries were prepared by immunoSEQ multiplex PCR; TCRdb keeps only in-frame clonotypes and omits some of them. In the table there are 50,000 or so clones, 84% of which are singletons. These data originate in a study of PD-L1 blockade in urothelial cancer. Looking at the study overall: Chemotherapy regimens numbering 0 to 3 had been given to patients. Median T cell yield per blood sample was some 140,000 cells. General study points: Better survival was forecast by a pretreatment blood TCR clonality below the median.

Sequenced here: PBMCs, sampled around atezolizumab (anti-PD-L1) treatment. The rearrangement joins TRBV7-2 to TRBJ2-5, with TRBD2 matching over 15 bases. The TCR was taken from a middle-aged man with urothelial cancer. As DNA, the CDR3 is TGTGCCAGCAGCTTAGTGCGGACTAGCGGGAGGGAAAAAGAGACCCAGTACTTC. Protein product: CASSLVRTSGREKETQYF.